This TCR beta chain was captured by sequencing in a study of cytomegalovirus exposure and HLA in healthy donors. PCR employed 60 Vbeta and 13 Jbeta primers. TCRdb keeps only in-frame clones here, not all; method: immunoSEQ multiplex PCR. This table holds approximately 150,000 clones, 77% found once. V was trimmed by 0 bases and J by 3 bases, leaving 14 bases between them. The CDR3 loop spans 16 amino acids. CDR1 and CDR2 (germline): MGHRA, YSYEKL. General study results and limits: The classifier was said to identify cytomegalovirus status with high specificity and sensitivity. Many donors shared some public TCRs, even though most TCR sequences were rare.

This clone appeared once. Its target is not known. The sequencing sample was made of PBMCs. The chain has TRBV4-1 and TRBJ1-1; a weak D match, TRBD1 (6 bases). This clonotype originated in a woman in her 30s in good health and CMV-seronegative. CDR3 sequence: CASSQDKDRRDTEAFF. CDR3 nucleotides: TGCGCCAGCAGCCAAGATAAGGACAGAAGGGACACTGAAGCTTTCTTT.